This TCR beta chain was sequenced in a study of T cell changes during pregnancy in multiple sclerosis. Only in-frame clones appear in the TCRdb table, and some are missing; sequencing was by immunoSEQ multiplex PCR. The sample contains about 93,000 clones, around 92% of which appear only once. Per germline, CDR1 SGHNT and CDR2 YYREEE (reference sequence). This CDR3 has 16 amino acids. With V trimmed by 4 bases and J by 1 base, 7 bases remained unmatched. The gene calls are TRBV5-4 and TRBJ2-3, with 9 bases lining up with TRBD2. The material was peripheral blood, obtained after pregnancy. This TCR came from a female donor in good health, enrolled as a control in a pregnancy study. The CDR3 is CASSRLAGRGTDTQYF. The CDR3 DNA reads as TGTGCCAGCAGCCGCCTAGCGGGAAGGGGCACAGATACGCAGTATTTT.